This entry describes one TCR beta chain. This sample was included in a study of response to subunit inactivated influenza vaccine. TCRdb itself ran the RT-PCR reads through MiXCR, one entry per CDR3 protein. The table includes 700,000 to 900,000 distinct CDR3 sequences, 20% to 25% detected once. The TCR comes from a man in his forties or fifties who received an inactivated influenza vaccine. Here the sequenced sample was PBMCs from blood, taken roughly 5 days after vaccination.

The CDR3, as DNA: TGCGCCACCGGGACAGGGGGCGCGAGGGAGACCCAGTACTTC. This codes for CATGTGGARETQYF. The chain carries TRBV5-1 and TRBJ2-5; 12 bases align to TRBD1. The CDR3 has 14 amino acids. V shed 9 bases and J 5 bases; nucleotides not matched to a gene: 8. Germline V gene lookup returns CDR1 SGHRS and CDR2 YFSETQ. Full variable domain (outside the CDR3, taken from reference TRBV5-1 and TRBJ2-5): KAGVTQTPRYLIKTRGQQVTLSCSPISGHRSVSWYQQTPGQGLQFLFEYFSETQRNKGNFPGRFSGRQFSNSRSEMNVSTLELGDSALYLCATGTGGARETQYFGPGTRLLVL.